This T cell receptor (beta chain) was found in a study of shared clonotypes between healthy human individuals. Study-level results: Non-shared clonotypes were found to have lower generation probabilities than the clonotypes that were shared by all four of the sorted-subset donors.

It was about 210 ng DNA, 31,000 or so T cell genomes, that sorted-subset replicate PCRs used. Some clones are missing from TCRdb's copy, which holds only in-frame ones; the method was immunoSEQ multiplex PCR. The sample shows 850,000 to 1,200,000 clones, around 76% of them seen only once. To note about this clone: The antigen is unknown. The same CDR3 arises from other DNA sequences in this sample as well.

Sequenced sample: memory CD4+ T cells sorted from blood. As for subset: CD45RA-negative fraction. The sequence was obtained from a man aged 18 to 29 in good health.

For the CDR3, the DNA is TGTGCCATCAGTGAGTCTGGGGGCACTGAAGCTTTCTTT. This gives the protein CAISESGGTEAFF. The chain links TRBV10-3 to TRBJ1-1; a weak D match, TRBD1 (5 bases). CDR3 length: 13 amino acids. Trimming cost V 0 bases and J 4 bases, with 6 bases left between them. The germline V gene has CDR1 ENHRY and CDR2 SYGVKD.